The 5 T cell receptor beta chains listed next were all sequenced from one sample in a study of OX40 agonist ivuxolimab in advanced cancers. The library was built by means of the immunoSEQ multiplex PCR assay. The table comes from immuneACCESS by way of TCRdb, which keeps in-frame sequences with V and J called. Part of the clones is missing from these tables; in studies checked, under half for an unresolved V gene and the rest for unknown reasons. The sample yields about 73,000 clones; roughly 92% were counted once. The ten largest clones capture over 0.35% of the sample. Sequences were derived from CD4+ or CD8+ T cells sorted from blood, sampled in a trial of the OX40 agonist ivuxolimab. These receptors were obtained from an adult with an advanced solid tumor such as melanoma, head and neck, liver or kidney cancer.

This clone was seen more than once but under ten times. The chain couples TRBV28 to TRBJ1-2, with D uncertain. Trimming cost V 7 bases and J 7 bases, with 10 bases left between them. The V gene's germline CDR1 is MDHEN and CDR2 SYDVKM. There are 11 residues in the CDR3. The CDR3: CASNQEAGYTF. In nucleotides, the CDR3 is TGTGCCAGCAACCAGGAGGCTGGCTACACCTTC.

The genes are TRBV30 and TRBJ2-7, with D perhaps matching TRBD2 (5 bases). V lost 4 bases to trimming and J lost 6 bases, with 19 bases between them. This CDR3 has 14 residues. Germline V gives CDR1 GTSNPN, CDR2 SVGIG (reference sequence). The CDR3 coding sequence is TGTGCCTGGAACTTGGGCGGGTATTCCCGCGAGCAGTACTTC. Its translation is CAWNLGGYSREQYF.

V gene TRBV7-6 combines with J gene TRBJ1-1, with 7 bases aligning to TRBD1. The CDR3 loop spans 15 amino acids. V shed 3 bases, J shed 5 bases, and the junction held 9 bases outside the gene matches. The germline CDR1 and CDR2 sequences are SGHVS and FNYEAQ. The CDR3 bases are TGTGCCAGCAGCTTTACAGGGGCGGGGGAGACTGAAGCTTTCTTT. The encoded protein is CASSFTGAGETEAFF.

This rearrangement joins TRBV9 to TRBJ1-4; a weak D match, TRBD1 (5 bases). Germline CDR1 SGDLS, CDR2 YYNGEE. The CDR3 length is 15 residues. Deletions cut 0 bases from V and 5 bases from J, with 11 bases between. The DNA of the CDR3 is TGTGCCAGCAGCGTAGCGGGACCACCAAATGAAAAACTGTTTTTT. It codes for CASSVAGPPNEKLFF.

The chain joins TRBV5-1 to TRBJ1-1, with D perhaps matching TRBD1 (5 bases). The germline V and J ends were trimmed by 3 bases and 0 bases, with 12 bases remaining between them. This CDR3 has 15 residues. The germline V gene encodes CDR1 SGHRS and CDR2 YFSETQ. CDR3 nucleotides: TGCGCCAGCAGCTGGACGGGACCGATGAACACTGAAGCTTTCTTT. It specifies CASSWTGPMNTEAFF.